This entry lists 30 T cell receptor beta chains sequenced from one sample in a study of T cell clonality in common variable immunodeficiency. Clones were read by immunoSEQ multiplex PCR, and TCRdb kept only the in-frame ones, dropping some. This sample has about 34,000 clones, each found more than once. The sample comprised peripheral blood mononuclear cells. The receptors derive from a person aged 18-70 years in good health.

This clone came up many times. The read is 3 residues too short to cover the CDR3 end, so that end is filled in from the germline J gene. The rearrangement joins TRBV20-1 to TRBJ1-2; D gene ambiguous. Germline V gene sequence: CDR1 DFQATT, CDR2 SNEGSKA (reference sequence). CDR3 size: 12 residues. V was cut by 1 base and J by 4 bases, with 7 bases left in between. The CDR3 loop is CSARGGPYGYTF. The sequenced part of the CDR3 DNA is TGCAGTGCTAGAGGAGGGCCCTATGGC.

This clone was seen many times. The read stops 3 residues short of the end of the CDR3; the missing end is completed from the germline J gene. This chain links TRBV30 with TRBJ2-3; TRBD2 matches at 7 bases. CDR1 and CDR2 (germline): GTSNPN, SVGIG (reference sequence). This CDR3 has 13 amino acids. Germline trimming cut 4 bases from V and 3 bases from J; bases unmatched to any gene: 4. This CDR3 reads CAWTVGGTDTQYF. The sequenced CDR3 bases are TGTGCCTGGACCGTGGGGGGGACAGATACG.

This clone has at least ten counts. The read ends 3 residues shy of where the CDR3 ends; the end is completed using the germline J gene. This rearrangement joins TRBV4-1 to TRBJ2-3; perhaps TRBD2 as D (5 bases). The CDR3 length is 17 residues. V gave up 0 bases and J gave up 5 bases, with 18 bases separating them. Germline assignment: CDR1 MGHRA and CDR2 YSYEKL. The covered CDR3 bases are TGCGCCAGCAGCCAAGATTTGGTGAGGGTGGGCATAGATACG. It is translated as CASSQDLVRVGIDT. The whole CDR3 protein reads CASSQDLVRVGIDTQYF.

This clone showed up many times. The DNA read from the CDR3 is TGTGCCTGGTCGGCACAGACGAACACTGAA. It specifies CAWSAQTNTE. The complete CDR3 protein is CAWSAQTNTEAFF. The chain is built from TRBV30 and TRBJ1-1; D remains unclear. With the read ending 3 residues before the CDR3 end, the germline J gene is used to fill in that end. Germline V gene sequence: CDR1 GTSNPN, CDR2 SVGIG (reference sequence). Trimming removed 5 bases from V and 1 base from J, with 11 bases in between. This CDR3 spans 13 amino acids.

This clone was recorded at least ten times. The read gets to within 3 residues of the CDR3 end, and the germline J gene fills in the rest. The chain recombines TRBV9 with TRBJ2-3; 7 bases are a match to TRBD2. This CDR3 region has 15 residues. Germline-derived CDR1 and CDR2 are SGDLS and YYNGEE. V lost 1 base to trimming and J lost 6 bases; unmatched junction nucleotides: 8. CDR3 sequence: CASSVTGGDYDTQYF. The DNA read from the CDR3 is TGTGCCAGCAGCGTAACGGGGGGAGATTATGATACG.

This clone was seen at least ten times. The read finishes 3 residues shy of the CDR3 end, and the germline J gene is used to complete it. This chain links TRBV6-2 or TRBV6-3 with TRBJ1-5, with D maybe TRBD1 (5 bases). CDR1 is MNHEY, CDR2 SVGEGT, per germline. The CDR3 is made up of 16 amino acids. V was clipped by 2 bases and J by 2 bases, with 13 bases between them. The CDR3 loop reads CASSYVPGLGNQPQHF. Incomplete CDR3 DNA: TGTGCCAGCAGTTACGTTCCGGGACTGGGCAATCAGCCC.

This clone was recorded many times. The CDR3 is cut off 3 residues early in the read; its end comes from the germline J gene. The chain links TRBV9 to TRBJ1-2, with D perhaps TRBD1 (6 bases). Trimming stripped 4 bases from V and 6 bases from J, with 22 bases between. The CDR3 length is 16 residues. Germline V gene data show CDR1 as SGDLS and CDR2 as YYNGEE. The CDR3 sequence is CASSPTGGILVNGYTF. The CDR3 DNA, read in part, is TGTGCCAGCAGCCCAACTGGGGGCATTCTGGTTAATGGC.

This clone was seen ten or more times. The CDR3 reads CSAKRQGLLTGLFF. CDR3 bases read: TGCAGTGCCAAGAGACAGGGTCTGCTTACAGGA. The chain has TRBV20-1 and TRBJ1-4; 7 nucleotides align to TRBD1. The missing CDR3 end, 3 residues past where the read stops, is filled in from the germline J gene. The CDR3 extends over 14 amino acids. Germline CDR1 is DFQATT and CDR2 is SNEGSKA (reference sequence).

This clone occurred many times. Sequencing ends 3 residues short of the CDR3 end; the germline J gene provides the rest. This rearrangement joins TRBV12-3 or TRBV12-4 to TRBJ1-6; D is unresolved. The CDR3 contains 13 residues. V shed 5 bases and J shed 4 bases, with 6 bases lying between them. The covered CDR3 bases are TGTGCCAGCAGTCCTTCTTATAATTCACCC. It is translated as CASSPSYNSP. The full CDR3 sequence reads CASSPSYNSPLHF.

This clone was recorded many times. The sequenced fragment ends 3 residues before the CDR3 boundary, so the rest is inferred from the germline J gene. This chain uses TRBV7-1 with TRBJ1-5; the match to TRBD1 covers 12 bases. TRBV7-1 is an ORF, with its function uncertain. The CDR3 runs 22 residues. V lost 3 bases and J lost 3; bases outside the gene matches: 21. The CDR3 bases that were read are TGTGCCAGCAGCTCCCACCGATTAAGGGACAGGGGGCCTACTAGTTACAATCAGCCC. Its translation: CASSSHRLRDRGPTSYNQP. The full CDR3 reads CASSSHRLRDRGPTSYNQPQHF.

This clone was observed many times. The read terminates 3 residues before the CDR3 end, so the remaining end is supplied by the germline J gene. The V call is TRBV7-9, the J call TRBJ2-5; a weak D match, TRBD2 (5 bases). The V gene lost 11 bases and the J gene lost 2 bases, with 15 bases spanning the gap. Looked up from germline, CDR1 is SEHNR and CDR2 is FQNEAQ (reference sequence). This CDR3 has 13 amino acids. The CDR3 here is CASERRWQETQYF. CDR3 DNA (partial): TGTGCCTCAGAGCGGCGGTGGCAAGAGACC.

This clone has a count of ten or more. CDR3 in amino acids: CASSPTGINEQFF. The covered CDR3 bases are TGTGCCAGCAGCCCCACAGGAATAAATGAG. This chain uses TRBV5-6 with TRBJ2-1; maybe TRBD1 (5 bases). The CDR3 is cut off 3 residues early in the read; its end comes from the germline J gene. Trimming cost V 4 bases and J 7 bases, with 12 bases left between them. The CDR3 has 13 amino acids. CDR1 is SGHDT, CDR2 YYEEEE, per germline.

This clone was detected ten times or more. The read is 3 residues too short to cover the CDR3 end, so that end is filled in from the germline J gene. The J gene is TRBJ2-1, the V gene TRBV9; 15 bases are a match to TRBD2. The CDR3 runs 17 residues. The V segment lost 2 bases and the J segment 5 bases; nucleotides outside the gene matches: 5. The V gene's germline CDR1 is SGDLS and CDR2 YYNGEE. This CDR3 reads CASSVLGLAGGNNEQFF. CDR3 DNA, as far as it was read: TGTGCCAGCAGCGTCTTGGGACTAGCGGGGGGAAACAATGAG.

This clone has a count of ten or more. The CDR3 end falls 3 residues outside the read, so it is completed with the germline J gene. The chain employs TRBV7-8 and TRBJ2-4; the D gene is possibly TRBD2 (6 bases). Per the germline V gene, CDR1 is SGHVS and CDR2 is FQNEAQ. V was trimmed by 5 bases and J by 8 bases, leaving 16 bases between them. This CDR3 is built from 14 residues. This CDR3 reads CASSPRREEDIQYF. Partial CDR3 DNA: TGTGCCAGCAGCCCCCGCAGGGAGGAGGACATT.

This clone was recorded at least ten times. The read terminates 3 residues before the CDR3 end, so the remaining end is supplied by the germline J gene. The chain recombines TRBV6-2 or TRBV6-3 with TRBJ2-7; tentatively, D is TRBD2 (5 bases). V was trimmed by 3 bases and J by 2 bases, leaving 8 bases between them. The CDR3 loop spans 13 amino acids. Per germline, CDR1 MNHEY and CDR2 SVGEGT. The CDR3 here is CASSYQRAYEQYF. The sequenced CDR3 bases are TGTGCCAGCAGTTATCAGAGGGCCTACGAG.

This clone turned up a few times. Only one base separates this from a far larger clonotype, so it likely reflects a read error. The CDR3 is cut off 3 residues early in the read; its end comes from the germline J gene. The same CDR3 arises from other DNA sequences in this sample as well. The chain recombines TRBV20-1 with TRBJ2-7; 7 bases agree with TRBD2. V gave up 1 base and J gave up 1 base; unmatched junction bases: 1. The CDR3 is 13 amino acids. Germline CDR1 and CDR2: DFQATT and SNEGSKA (reference sequence). CDR3 bases read: TGCAGTGCTAGAGGGACTAGTTCCTACGAG. Protein sequence: CSARGTSSYE. The full CDR3 protein reads CSARGTSSYEQYF.

In this sample, this clone turned up many times. The missing CDR3 end, 3 residues past where the read stops, is filled in from the germline J gene. The V and J genes are TRBV12-5 and TRBJ2-3; 11 bases agree with TRBD2. The CDR3 extends over 15 amino acids. Germline lookup yields CDR1 LGHNT and CDR2 FRNRAP. Trimming at V came to 5 bases and at J to 4 bases, leaving 5 bases not matched to a gene. Incomplete CDR3 DNA: TGTGCTAGTGGTGGGGGGACTAGCGGCCCAGATACG. Protein sequence: CASGGGTSGPDT. The full CDR3 reads CASGGGTSGPDTQYF.

The table lists this clone with many counts. The junction departs from germline at one end; a sequencing error may be responsible. The read comes to an end 3 residues before the CDR3 does, leaving the germline J gene to fill in the end. The V call is TRBV4-2, the J call TRBJ2-7, with 8 positions matching TRBD1. The CDR3 covers 13 residues. CDR1 LGHNA and CDR2 YNFKEQ come from the germline V gene. This chain's CDR3 is CASSQLTGDEQYF. The sequenced CDR3 bases are TGCGCCAGCAGCCAACTGACAGGGGACGAG.

This clone was seen a few times. The read gets to within 3 residues of the CDR3 end, and the germline J gene fills in the rest. The chain links TRBV30 to TRBJ2-5; 9 nucleotides match TRBD2. Per the germline V gene, CDR1 is GTSNPN and CDR2 is SVGIG (reference sequence). This CDR3 is built from 16 residues. After removal of 0 bases from V and 7 bases from J, the junction contained 12 bases not matched to a gene. CDR3 sequence: CAWSVLAGGAFGTQYF. The CDR3 bases that were read are TGTGCCTGGAGTGTACTGGCGGGGGGGGCCTTTGGGACC.

This clone was seen ten or more times. The CDR3 end lies 3 residues beyond the end of the read and is filled in from the germline J gene. This chain joins TRBV24-1 and TRBJ2-1, with TRBD2 identical over 8 bases. Unmatched junction bases numbered 13, after V lost 5 bases and J lost 8 bases. Germline V lookup: CDR1 KGHDR, CDR2 SFDVKD. This CDR3 region has 16 residues. Incomplete CDR3 DNA: TGTGCCACCAGTGCAAAACCTACTAGCGGTAGGGATGAG. Translation gives CATSAKPTSGRDE. The entire CDR3 reads CATSAKPTSGRDEQFF.

About this clone itself: A far larger clone is one nucleotide away, so this likely arose from a read error. CDR3 DNA (partial): TGTGCCAGCAGCTCCGGACAAGTCGGCCAAGAGACC. This translates into CASSSGQVGQET. Given in full, the CDR3 is CASSSGQVGQETQYF. The chain combines TRBV7-2 with TRBJ2-5, with D tentatively TRBD1 (5 bases). Read coverage stops 3 residues before the CDR3 terminus; the germline J gene supplies the remainder. There are 15 residues in the CDR3. The germline V gene encodes CDR1 SGHTA and CDR2 FQGNSA. V lost 4 bases and J lost 1, with 13 bases in between.

This clone was seen a handful of times. The read ends 3 residues early relative to the CDR3; the germline J gene fills the gap. J is TRBJ1-5 and V is TRBV2, with 11 bases fitting TRBD1. V gave up 4 bases and J gave up 2 bases; unmatched junction bases: 1. The CDR3 is 15 amino acids. The V gene's germline CDR1 is SNHLY and CDR2 FYNNEI. The sequenced part of the CDR3 DNA is TGTGCCAGCAGTGGGACAGGGGGCGGCAATCAGCCC. Encoded protein: CASSGTGGGNQP. The CDR3 in full is CASSGTGGGNQPQHF.

The table lists this clone with many counts. The read terminates 3 residues ahead of where the CDR3 ends, so the germline J gene completes it. The V and J genes are TRBV7-6 and TRBJ1-5, with 7 bases that match TRBD1. The CDR3 spans 15 residues. CDR1 SGHVS and CDR2 FNYEAQ come from the germline V gene. V lost 0 bases, J lost 3 bases, and 2 bases stayed unmatched. The CDR3 DNA, read in part, is TGTGCCAGCAGCTTAGCGACAGGGAACAATCAGCCC. Residues: CASSLATGNNQP. The whole CDR3 sequence reads CASSLATGNNQPQHF.

This clone was detected ten times or more. The CDR3 is cut off 3 residues early in the read; its end comes from the germline J gene. The rearrangement uses TRBV4-1 and TRBJ1-2, with D possibly being TRBD1 (6 bases). V was trimmed by 1 base and J by 6 bases, leaving 6 bases between them. Germline lookup yields CDR1 MGHRA and CDR2 YSYEKL. CDR3 length: 12 residues. CDR3 residues: CASSQGTDGYTF. CDR3 bases read: TGCGCCAGCAGCCAAGGGACAGATGGC.

The sample holds many counts of this clone. The read ends 3 residues shy of where the CDR3 ends; the end is completed using the germline J gene. The chain recombines TRBV9 with TRBJ1-1, with D perhaps TRBD1 (5 bases). V lost 0 bases, J lost 5 bases, and 17 bases lay in between. The CDR3 spans 16 residues. Germline values: CDR1 SGDLS, CDR2 YYNGEE. The part of the CDR3 DNA that was read is TGTGCCAGCAGCGTAGGAGTTGCCCCGACAGAAACTGAA. Translated: CASSVGVAPTETE. From start to end, the CDR3 is CASSVGVAPTETEAFF. The full variable domain, with the rest looked up from reference TRBV9 and TRBJ1-1, is DSGVTQTPKHLITATGQRVTLRCSPRSGDLSVYWYQQSLDQGLQFLIQYYNGEERAKGNILERFSAQQFPDLHSELNLSSLELGDSALYFCASSVGVAPTETEAFFGQGTRLTVV.

This clone was recorded at least ten times. From the germline J gene comes the end of the CDR3, since the read stops 3 residues before it. The chain uses TRBV19 and TRBJ1-1; 7 bases are shared with TRBD1. The CDR3 extends over 16 amino acids. Germline V lookup: CDR1 LNHDA, CDR2 SQIVND (reference sequence). J was trimmed by 1 base and V by 5 bases; bases with no gene match: 10. CDR3 amino acids: CASSFTGVGANTEAFF. CDR3 DNA (partial): TGTGCCAGTAGTTTTACAGGGGTGGGGGCGAACACTGAA.

This clone has at least ten counts. The read comes to an end 3 residues before the CDR3 does, leaving the germline J gene to fill in the end. J is TRBJ2-3 and V is TRBV4-2, with 14 bases fitting TRBD2. J was trimmed by 3 bases and V by 4 bases; bases with no gene match: 15. This CDR3 contains 20 residues. Germline CDR1 and CDR2: LGHNA and YNFKEQ. CDR3: CASSLTSGGVQTRETDTQYF. The part of the CDR3 DNA that was read is TGTGCCAGCAGCCTGACTAGCGGGGGGGTCCAGACCCGGGAAACAGATACG.

Many counts were recorded for this clone. The read finishes 3 residues shy of the CDR3 end, and the germline J gene is used to complete it. The rearrangement uses TRBV9 and TRBJ2-3, with a tentative D call TRBD2 (5 bases). Trimming left V 2 bases short and J 0 bases short, with 7 bases between. Germline CDR1 is SGDLS and CDR2 is YYNGEE. This CDR3 region has 14 residues. The part of the CDR3 DNA that was read is TGTGCCAGCAGCGTGGGCGGGAGCACAGATACG. The encoded protein is CASSVGGSTDT. The full CDR3 reads CASSVGGSTDTQYF.

This clone occurred many times. The sequenced fragment ends 3 residues before the CDR3 boundary, so the rest is inferred from the germline J gene. The genes are TRBV7-2 and TRBJ2-2, with 7 bases aligning to TRBD2. Germline-derived CDR1 and CDR2 are SGHTA and FQGNSA. The CDR3 sequence is 14 residues long. Trimming removed 5 bases from V and 8 bases from J; junction bases left unmatched: 8. The sequenced part of the CDR3 DNA is TGTGCCAGCAGCCCGGGACTGGGAGGGGGGGAG. It specifies CASSPGLGGGE. The CDR3 in full is CASSPGLGGGELFF.

In its sample, this clone was seen many times. Read sequence stops 3 residues before the CDR3 end, and the germline J gene provides the missing end. V gene TRBV7-3 combines with J gene TRBJ1-1; a weak D match, TRBD1 (6 bases). Germline CDR1 is SGHTA and CDR2 is FQGTGA. CDR3 size: 13 residues. Trimming removed 5 bases from V and 1 base from J, with 8 bases in between. CDR3 sequence reads: CASSVQGNTEAFF. The sequenced CDR3 bases are TGTGCCAGCAGCGTACAGGGGAACACTGAA.